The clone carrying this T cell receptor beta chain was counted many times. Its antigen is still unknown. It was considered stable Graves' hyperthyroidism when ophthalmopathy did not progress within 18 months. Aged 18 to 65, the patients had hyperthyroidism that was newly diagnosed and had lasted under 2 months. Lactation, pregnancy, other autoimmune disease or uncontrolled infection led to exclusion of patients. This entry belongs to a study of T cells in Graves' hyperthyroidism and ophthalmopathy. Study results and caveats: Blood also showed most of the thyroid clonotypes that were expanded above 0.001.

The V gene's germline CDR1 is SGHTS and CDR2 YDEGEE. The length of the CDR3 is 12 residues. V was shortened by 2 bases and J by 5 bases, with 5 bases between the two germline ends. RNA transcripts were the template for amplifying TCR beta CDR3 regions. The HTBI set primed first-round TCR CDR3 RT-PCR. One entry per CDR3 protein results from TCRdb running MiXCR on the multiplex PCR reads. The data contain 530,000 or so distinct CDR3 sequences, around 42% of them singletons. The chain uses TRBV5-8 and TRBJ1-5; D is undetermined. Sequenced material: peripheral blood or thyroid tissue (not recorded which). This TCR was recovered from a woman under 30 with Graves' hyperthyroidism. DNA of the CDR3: TGTGCCAGCAGCTTTTTATATCAGCCCCAGCATTTT. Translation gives CASSFLYQPQHF.